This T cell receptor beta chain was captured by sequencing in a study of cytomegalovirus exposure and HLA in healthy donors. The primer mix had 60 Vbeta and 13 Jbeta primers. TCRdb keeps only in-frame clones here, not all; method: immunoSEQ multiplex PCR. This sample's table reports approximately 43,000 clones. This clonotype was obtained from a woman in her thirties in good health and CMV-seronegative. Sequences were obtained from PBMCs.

CDR3 sequence (DNA): TGTGCCAGCAGCCGCCGGGGGGAGACCCAGTACTTC. This sequence encodes CASSRRGETQYF. The chain joins TRBV6-6 to TRBJ2-5, with a weak D call TRBD2 (6 bases). The CDR3 has 12 amino acids. Trimming shortened V by 6 bases and J by 5 bases, and 10 bases separated the two germline ends. Germline V gene sequence: CDR1 MNHNY, CDR2 SVGAGI (reference sequence).